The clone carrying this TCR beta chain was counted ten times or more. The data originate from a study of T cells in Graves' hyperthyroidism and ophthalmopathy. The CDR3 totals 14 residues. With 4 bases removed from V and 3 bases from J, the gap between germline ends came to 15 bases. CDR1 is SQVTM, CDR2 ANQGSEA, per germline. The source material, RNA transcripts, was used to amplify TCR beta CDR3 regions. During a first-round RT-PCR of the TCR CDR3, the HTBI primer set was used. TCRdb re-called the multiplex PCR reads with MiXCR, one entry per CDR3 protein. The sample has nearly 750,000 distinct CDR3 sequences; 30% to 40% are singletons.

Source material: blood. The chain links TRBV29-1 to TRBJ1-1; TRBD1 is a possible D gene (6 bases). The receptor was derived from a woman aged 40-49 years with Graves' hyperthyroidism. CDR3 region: CSVVPGRGYTEAFF. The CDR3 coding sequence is TGCAGCGTTGTTCCTGGCAGGGGATACACTGAAGCTTTCTTT.